This T cell receptor (beta chain) comes out of a study of T cells in Graves' hyperthyroidism and ophthalmopathy. This clonotype showed up many times. Clinical symptoms, serum thyroxine, TRAb, thyroid ultrasound and orbital computed tomography established diagnosis. Amplification of TCR beta CDR3 regions was performed using RNA transcripts as template. The HTBI primer set drove a first-round RT-PCR of the TCR CDR3. TCRdb re-called the multiplex PCR reads with MiXCR, one entry per CDR3 protein. Of around 380,000 distinct CDR3 sequences listed, around an eighth are singletons. CDR3 length equals 15 residues. The germline V gene has CDR1 ENHRY and CDR2 SYGVKD. V was pared by 6 bases and J by 7 bases, with 18 bases between.

The chain carries TRBV10-3 and TRBJ1-4; a weak D match, TRBD1 (5 bases). What was sequenced was blood. The receptor was derived from a man younger than 45 with Graves' hyperthyroidism that later progressed to Graves' ophthalmopathy. CDR3: CAIRGAGTEGEKLFF. The CDR3 DNA sequence: TGTGCCATCAGGGGAGCCGGGACTGAGGGTGAAAAACTGTTTTTT.